Following are 8 T cell receptor beta chains from one sample sequenced in a study of cytomegalovirus exposure and HLA in healthy donors. The PCR used 60 Vbeta and 13 Jbeta primers. Profiling relied on immunoSEQ multiplex PCR, and the TCRdb table lists in-frame clones only, not all of them. This table has approximately 70,000 clones, 74% appearing once. The sequenced material came from PBMCs. The source of these receptors is an older woman in good health and CMV-seropositive.

The chain combines TRBV6-5 with TRBJ2-3, with 8 bases aligning to TRBD2. The CDR3 has 14 residues. V lost 8 bases, J lost 6 bases, and 10 bases stayed unmatched. Germline CDR1 is MNHEY and CDR2 is SVGAGI. CDR3 region: CASRRDGRDDTQYF. The CDR3 DNA is TGTGCCAGCCGTCGGGACGGGAGGGATGATACGCAGTATTTT.

The chain uses TRBV5-4 and TRBJ1-1; weak D call: TRBD1 (6 bases). Germline V gene sequence: CDR1 SGHNT, CDR2 YYREEE (reference sequence). Trimming removed 0 bases from V and 8 bases from J, with 8 bases in between. The CDR3 is 12 amino acids. For the CDR3, the DNA is TGTGCCAGCAGCTTGGTTGGACAGGAAGCTTTCTTT. Translation gives CASSLVGQEAFF.

The J gene is TRBJ2-4, the V gene TRBV30; the D gene is possibly TRBD2 (7 bases). Trimming left V 8 bases short and J 3 bases short, with 20 bases between. The CDR3 consists of 15 residues. Germline-derived CDR1 and CDR2 are GTSNPN and SVGIG (reference sequence). The CDR3, as DNA: TGTGCCGGTAACAGGGAGGGGTCCTTCAAAAACATTCAGTACTTC. Translating gives CAGNREGSFKNIQYF.

This clone has only one observation. The chain combines TRBV10-3 with TRBJ2-7; TRBD1 might be the D (6 bases). The CDR3 extends over 13 amino acids. Germline CDR1 ENHRY, CDR2 SYGVKD. V gave up 4 bases and J gave up 3 bases, with 10 bases separating them. CDR3 sequence reads: CAISADRNYEQYF. The CDR3 DNA reads as TGTGCCATCAGTGCGGACAGAAACTACGAGCAGTACTTC.

This chain connects TRBV10-2 to TRBJ2-7; TRBD1 is a possible D gene (5 bases). The CDR3 totals 14 residues. The V end lost 5 bases, the J end lost 7 bases, and 18 bases lay between the germline ends. Germline CDR1 is WSHSY and CDR2 is SAAADI. CDR3 nucleotide sequence: TGCGCCAGCAGTCGGACAAGTCAACCTAAGGAGCAGTACTTC. Translation gives CASSRTSQPKEQYF.

This chain uses TRBV29-1 with TRBJ1-2; weak D call: TRBD1 (6 bases). Trimming took 6 bases from V and 2 from J, leaving 10 bases between them. The CDR3 runs 12 residues. Looked up from germline, CDR1 is SQVTM and CDR2 is ANQGSEA. The CDR3 sequence: CSVADRNYGYTF. The CDR3 DNA reads TGCAGCGTCGCTGACAGGAACTATGGCTACACCTTC. The full variable domain, completed using reference TRBV29-1 and TRBJ1-2, is SAVISQKPSRDICQRGTSLTIQCQVDSQVTMMFWYRQQPGQSLTLIATANQGSEATYESGFVIDKFPISRPNLTFSTLTVSNMSPEDSSIYLCSVADRNYGYTFGSGTRLTVV.

This rearrangement joins TRBV6-6 to TRBJ2-7; 9 positions match TRBD1. The ends lost 7 bases at V and 5 bases at J; junction bases unmatched: 6. Germline assignment: CDR1 MNHNY and CDR2 SVGAGI (reference sequence). This CDR3 is 13 amino acids long. DNA for the CDR3: TGTGCCAGCAAATGGACAGGGGCCCACGAGCAGTACTTC. Translation gives CASKWTGAHEQYF.

This chain joins TRBV7-9 and TRBJ1-4; TRBD1 matches at 9 bases. With V trimmed by 6 bases and J by 5 bases, 4 bases remained unmatched. The CDR3 extends over 14 amino acids. Germline V gives CDR1 SEHNR, CDR2 FQNEAQ (reference sequence). CDR3 nucleotides: TGTGCCAGCAGTCAGGACAGGGGAAATGAAAAACTGTTTTTT. It translates to CASSQDRGNEKLFF.